The 12 T cell receptor beta chains below all came from one sample that was sequenced in a study of shared clonotypes between healthy human individuals. Repertoires were generated with immunoSEQ multiplex PCR, while TCRdb's copy carries only in-frame clones and drops some. The repertoire holds around 2,000,000 clones, with around 95% as singletons. The sequenced material came from naive CD4+ T cells sorted from blood. Indicated subset: CD45RA+ positively selected. These receptors all stem from a man aged 18-30 years in good health.

The gene calls are TRBV27 and TRBJ1-2; weak D call: TRBD1 (6 bases). The CDR3 consists of 13 residues. The germline CDR1 and CDR2 sequences are MNHEY and SMNVEV (reference sequence). V shed 2 bases and J shed 6 bases, with 10 bases lying between them. The DNA for the CDR3 is TGTGCCAGCAGTTTAGACAGGATCAATGGCTACACCTTC. It is translated as CASSLDRINGYTF.

V usage is TRBV5-1 and J usage is TRBJ2-1; tentative D call: TRBD2 (6 bases). V lost 5 bases and J 6 bases, leaving 18 bases between the germline ends. This CDR3 spans 15 amino acids. Germline lookup yields CDR1 SGHRS and CDR2 YFSETQ. As DNA, the CDR3 is TGCGCCAGCAGTCCGGGCGGGACGAAGGGCAATGAGCAGTTCTTC. Translating gives CASSPGGTKGNEQFF.

This rearrangement joins TRBV6-5 to TRBJ2-7; either TRBD1 or TRBD2 may supply D (5 bases each). V was clipped by 5 bases and J by 2 bases, with 16 bases between them. CDR3 size: 15 residues. Germline V gene data show CDR1 as MNHEY and CDR2 as SVGAGI. CDR3 loop: CASSGPRDGTYEQYF. CDR3 DNA sequence: TGTGCCAGCAGTGGCCCCCGGGACGGGACCTACGAGCAGTACTTC.

This clone was found once. The chain has TRBV4-1 and TRBJ2-7; 9 bases match TRBD1. Per germline, CDR1 MGHRA and CDR2 YSYEKL. The length of the CDR3 is 16 residues. Losses at the gene ends were 0 bases for V and 6 bases for J; bases not matched to a gene: 9. The DNA for the CDR3 is TGCGCCAGCAGCCAAGATGGGGACAGGGCGTTTAGCGAGCAGTACTTC. Translating it yields CASSQDGDRAFSEQYF.

This chain links TRBV6-6 with TRBJ1-2; D is unresolved. The germline CDR1 and CDR2 sequences are MNHNY and SVGAGI (reference sequence). The CDR3 is 13 amino acids. The ends were cut back, 2 bases at V and 3 bases at J, with 7 bases in the middle. The CDR3 loop reads CASSYEGDYGYTF. The CDR3 DNA sequence: TGTGCCAGCAGTTACGAGGGCGACTATGGCTACACCTTC.

The chain recombines TRBV7-2 with TRBJ1-5; D unresolved. Between the trimmed V and J ends, which lost 2 bases and 2 bases, there was a span of 10 bases. Germline assignment: CDR1 SGHTA and CDR2 FQGNSA. CDR3 size: 15 residues. This chain's CDR3 is CASSLMGWGNQPQHF. The CDR3, as DNA: TGTGCCAGCAGCTTAATGGGCTGGGGCAATCAGCCCCAGCATTTT.

Note on this clone: The sample carries other DNA sequences with the same CDR3. This chain joins TRBV6-5 and TRBJ2-7; TRBD2 agrees at 10 bases. The CDR3 is made up of 14 amino acids. V was pared by 6 bases and J by 1 base, with 3 bases of the junction left unmatched. CDR1 and CDR2 from the germline V gene are MNHEY and SVGAGI. In nucleotides, the CDR3 is TGTGCCAGCAGCCTAGCGGGAGTATCCTACGAGCAGTACTTC. This codes for CASSLAGVSYEQYF.

This clone was detected once. V gene TRBV10-2 combines with J gene TRBJ1-1, with 8 bases lining up with TRBD1. CDR3 length: 14 residues. With 8 bases clipped from V and 2 bases from J, the junction kept 7 bases outside the gene matches. Per germline, CDR1 WSHSY and CDR2 SAAADI. The CDR3 here is CASSTDRVNTEAFF. The CDR3 DNA sequence: TGCGCCAGCTCCACGGACAGGGTCAACACTGAAGCTTTCTTT.

The chain recombines TRBV6-1 with TRBJ2-2, with 8 bases identical to TRBD1. Germline CDR1 is MNHNS and CDR2 is SASEGT. This CDR3 comprises 15 residues. The V and J ends lost 2 bases and 5 bases, in that order; junction bases with no gene match: 4. In DNA form, the CDR3 reads TGTGCCAGCAGTGAATGGTACAGGGGGACCGGGGAGCTGTTTTTT. It encodes CASSEWYRGTGELFF.

The chain links TRBV29-1 to TRBJ2-7; 7 nucleotides agree with TRBD1. The ends lost 6 bases at V and 6 bases at J; junction bases unmatched: 5. The CDR3 length is 11 residues. Germline CDR1 and CDR2: SQVTM and ANQGSEA. The CDR3 is CSVTGIREQYF. The CDR3 region has the DNA TGCAGCGTGACAGGGATTCGCGAGCAGTACTTC.

This sequence joins TRBV11-2 and TRBJ1-4, with D unresolved. V lost 1 base to trimming and J lost 7 bases, with 7 bases between them. The CDR3 consists of 13 residues. CDR1 and CDR2 (germline): SGHAT, FQNNGV. CDR3 in DNA: TGTGCCAGCAGCTTAGGTTTTAGTGAAAAACTGTTTTTT. Residues: CASSLGFSEKLFF.

V gene TRBV7-6 combines with J gene TRBJ2-7; 10 nucleotides line up with TRBD2. CDR1 and CDR2 (germline): SGHVS, FNYEAQ. This CDR3 is built from 16 residues. Losses at the gene ends were 1 base for V and 1 base for J; bases not matched to a gene: 4. CDR3 coding DNA: TGTGCCAGCAGCTTAGGGTTGGGACTAGCGTCCTACGAGCAGTACTTC. Its protein is CASSLGLGLASYEQYF.